The 15 T cell receptor beta chains given below trace back to one sample, sequenced in a study of shared clonotypes between healthy human individuals. Profiling relied on immunoSEQ multiplex PCR, and the TCRdb table lists in-frame clones only, not all of them. The data show about 710,000 clones, 55% to 85% seen once. Specimen: memory CD4+ T cells sorted from blood. As for subset: CD45RA-negative fraction. Receptor source: a woman in her twenties or thirties in good health.

The V and J genes are TRBV28 and TRBJ2-3; 11 nucleotides match TRBD1. The V gene's germline CDR1 is MDHEN and CDR2 SYDVKM. CDR3 size: 14 residues. Losses at the gene ends were 2 bases for V and 7 bases for J; bases not matched to a gene: 2. This chain's CDR3 is CASSLGQGANTQYF. CDR3 in DNA: TGTGCCAGCAGTTTAGGACAGGGGGCAAATACGCAGTATTTT.

The chain uses TRBV28 and TRBJ2-7; D is unclear. The CDR3 consists of 15 residues. CDR1 is MDHEN and CDR2 is SYDVKM in the germline V gene. Deletions cut 3 bases from V and 2 bases from J, with 14 bases between. The DNA of the CDR3 is TGTGCCAGCAGTTTCTTTGCGAGGACCGCCTACGAGCAGTACTTC. Translating gives CASSFFARTAYEQYF.

The gene calls are TRBV15 and TRBJ2-6; D ambiguous. V lost 0 bases, J lost 3 bases, and 9 bases lay in between. Per germline, CDR1 LNHNV and CDR2 YYDKDF (reference sequence). The CDR3 is made up of 16 amino acids. CDR3 in DNA: TGTGCCACCAGCAGAGATGGTGTAGGTGGGGCCAACGTCCTGACTTTC. Translating it yields CATSRDGVGGANVLTF. The full variable domain, in which reference TRBV15 and TRBJ2-6 provide the parts outside the CDR3, is DAMVIQNPRYQVTQFGKPVTLSCSQTLNHNVMYWYQQKSSQAPKLLFHYYDKDFNNEADTPDNFQSRRPNTSFCFLDIRSPGLGDTAMYLCATSRDGVGGANVLTFGAGSRLTVL.

The CDR3 coding sequence is TGTGCCAGCAGTGAATCCGGGACGTTTAGCAATCAGCCCCAGCATTTT. Its protein product is CASSESGTFSNQPQHF. J is TRBJ1-5 and V is TRBV27; TRBD1 might be the D (5 bases). Trimming stripped 5 bases from V and 0 bases from J, with 14 bases between. The CDR3 is made up of 16 amino acids. Germline values: CDR1 MNHEY, CDR2 SMNVEV (reference sequence).

In this sample, this clone turned up many times. The chain couples TRBV7-6 to TRBJ2-6; D not resolved. Germline CDR1 and CDR2: SGHVS and FNYEAQ. This CDR3 comprises 15 residues. Trimming took 1 base from V and 0 from J, leaving 4 bases between them. The CDR3 sequence is CASSLESSGANVLTF. DNA for the CDR3: TGTGCCAGCAGCTTAGAGAGCTCTGGGGCCAACGTCCTGACTTTC.

Only a few counts were recorded for this clone. In nucleotides, the CDR3 is TGTGCCAGCAGTGAAAAGGTGTCGGGCAATCAGCCCCAGCATTTT. Translation: CASSEKVSGNQPQHF. This chain connects TRBV6-1 to TRBJ1-5; D is unresolved. Germline values: CDR1 MNHNS, CDR2 SASEGT. This CDR3 spans 15 amino acids. Deletions cut 2 bases from V and 2 bases from J, with 10 bases between.

This chain joins TRBV27 and TRBJ1-2; TRBD1 might be the D (5 bases). Germline assignment: CDR1 MNHEY and CDR2 SMNVEV (reference sequence). The CDR3 is 17 amino acids. V gave up 3 bases and J gave up 4 bases, with 21 bases separating them. The CDR3, as DNA: TGTGCCAGCAGTTTGAAGGGAGGTTCGGGGGTCAGCTATGGCTACACCTTC. It encodes CASSLKGGSGVSYGYTF.

The count of this clone is one. The chain joins TRBV19 to TRBJ2-7; TRBD2 agrees at 8 bases. Germline CDR1 and CDR2: LNHDA and SQIVND (reference sequence). CDR3 length equals 16 residues. V was pared by 5 bases and J by 0 bases, with 9 bases of the junction left unmatched. This CDR3 reads CASSYGAGENSYEQYF. In DNA form, the CDR3 reads TGTGCCAGTAGTTATGGAGCGGGAGAGAACTCCTACGAGCAGTACTTC.

Only a few counts were recorded for this clone. CDR3 sequence reads: CASSPKGRSSYEQYF. The CDR3 region has the DNA TGTGCCAGCAGTCCAAAGGGACGTAGCTCCTACGAGCAGTACTTC. The J gene is TRBJ2-7, the V gene TRBV6-5, with D perhaps matching TRBD1 or TRBD2 (5 bases each). There are 15 residues in the CDR3. Germline CDR1 is MNHEY and CDR2 is SVGAGI. The V and J ends lost 5 bases and 0 bases respectively, with 14 bases between them.

The chain combines TRBV18 with TRBJ2-5; a weak D match, TRBD2 (6 bases). The V gene's germline CDR1 is KGHSH and CDR2 LQKENI. Trimming left V 1 base short and J 5 bases short, with 14 bases between. The CDR3 is made up of 15 amino acids. The CDR3 loop is CASSPRGELRETQYF. CDR3 coding DNA: TGTGCCAGCTCACCACGGGGGGAGTTGCGGGAGACCCAGTACTTC.

The chain is built from TRBV7-2 and TRBJ2-7; D is uncertain. The V gene lost 0 bases and the J gene lost 0 bases, with 9 bases spanning the gap. This CDR3 contains 15 residues. In germline, CDR1 is SGHTA, CDR2 FQGNSA. CDR3 sequence (DNA): TGTGCCAGCAGCTTAGCTCCGATACCCTCCTACGAGCAGTACTTC. Its translation: CASSLAPIPSYEQYF.

J is TRBJ2-6 and V is TRBV19; D unresolved. Trimming left V 4 bases short and J 0 bases short, with 7 bases between. The germline V gene encodes CDR1 LNHDA and CDR2 SQIVND (reference sequence). The CDR3 has 15 residues. The CDR3 protein is CASSKPTSGANVLTF. DNA for the CDR3: TGTGCCAGTAGTAAGCCTACCTCTGGGGCCAACGTCCTGACTTTC.

For this clone: The junction shows a germline mismatch at one end, possibly a read error. This chain connects TRBV20-1 to TRBJ1-1; unclear D gene. The germline V gene has CDR1 DFQATT and CDR2 SNEGSKA (reference sequence). This CDR3 has 8 residues. The CDR3 loop is CSAPIQAF. The CDR3 bases are TGCAGTGCTCCTATCCAAGCCTTT.

The gene calls are TRBV5-4 and TRBJ1-1; 7 bases map to TRBD1. The CDR3 sequence is 14 residues long. V lost 1 base, J lost 8 bases, and 8 bases stayed unmatched. The germline gives CDR1 SGHNT, CDR2 YYREEE (reference sequence). The DNA of the CDR3 is TGTGCCAGCAGCTTGTCCGGGACAGATATCGAAGCTTTCTTT. Translated, it gives CASSLSGTDIEAFF.

V and J are TRBV5-4 and TRBJ1-1; TRBD1 aligns across 9 bases. The CDR3 contains 14 residues. The J segment lost 5 bases and the V segment lost 6 bases, leaving 8 bases of the junction unmatched. Germline CDR1 reads SGHNT; CDR2 reads YYREEE (reference sequence). The CDR3 loop reads CASTLQGALTEAFF. The CDR3 DNA is TGTGCCAGCACCTTACAGGGGGCGCTGACTGAAGCTTTCTTT.